These 3 T cell receptor beta chains were all obtained from the same sample, sequenced in a study of radiotherapy plus CTLA-4 blockade in lung cancer. Clones were read by immunoSEQ multiplex PCR, and TCRdb kept only the in-frame ones, dropping some. The sample lists about 80,000 clones, 60% to 85% occurring once. Material: peripheral blood, obtained from a patient treated with radiotherapy plus ipilimumab. The receptors shown here come from a human donor with non-small cell lung cancer whose response to radiotherapy plus ipilimumab could not be evaluated. Some clones in this sample may be carry-over from other donors' samples.

The chain is built from TRBV6-6 and TRBJ2-5; D remains ambiguous. This CDR3 comprises 14 residues. V was shortened by 0 bases and J by 1 base, with 6 bases between the two germline ends. Germline V gene lookup returns CDR1 MNHNY and CDR2 SVGAGI (reference sequence). The CDR3 coding sequence is TGTGCCAGCAGTTACTCGGCCAGCCAAGAGACCCAGTACTTC. Amino acid sequence: CASSYSASQETQYF.

The chain uses TRBV4-1 and TRBJ2-6; TRBD1 might be the D (5 bases). Trimming removed 1 base at V and 4 bases at J, with 14 bases between. Germline CDR1 is MGHRA and CDR2 is YSYEKL. The CDR3 length is 17 residues. The CDR3 nucleotides are TGCGCCAGCAGCCAAGTCAGGGATTATGGCGGGGCCAACGTCCTGACTTTC. Translating gives CASSQVRDYGGANVLTF.

This clone was seen more than once but under ten times. J is TRBJ1-4 and V is TRBV30; D remains ambiguous. Germline CDR1 and CDR2: GTSNPN and SVGIG (reference sequence). The CDR3 sequence is 14 residues long. V was clipped by 5 bases and J by 2 bases, with 12 bases between them. CDR3 protein: CAWGSGGTNEKLFF. CDR3 DNA sequence: TGTGCCTGGGGTTCGGGAGGGACTAATGAAAAACTGTTTTTT.